A single sample is the source of the 28 T cell receptor beta chains below, sequenced in a study of T cells in tuberculosis. Method: immunoSEQ multiplex PCR; TCRdb's copy keeps in-frame clones and lacks some. Altogether 25,000 to 35,000 clones are present, approximately 95% being singletons, with the ten largest covering over 4.5%. Sequenced input: PBMCs. The source is a donor aged 10 to 29 with latent tuberculosis or without tuberculosis infection.

This clone was observed once. The chain carries TRBV28 and TRBJ1-2; TRBD1 is a possible D gene (5 bases). V shed 6 bases and J shed 0 bases, with 14 bases lying between them. Per the germline V gene, CDR1 is MDHEN and CDR2 is SYDVKM. This CDR3 is 15 amino acids long. The CDR3 sequence: CASSRGDRSNYGYTF. DNA of the CDR3: TGTGCCAGCAGCCGGGGGGACCGATCTAACTATGGCTACACCTTC.

V is TRBV7-2 and J is TRBJ1-2; TRBD1 aligns across 8 bases. The germline V gene encodes CDR1 SGHTA and CDR2 FQGNSA. The CDR3 spans 15 residues. V lost 2 bases, J lost 3 bases, and 5 bases stayed unmatched. CDR3 region: CASSLYVTGDYGYTF. CDR3 in DNA: TGTGCCAGCAGCTTATATGTGACAGGGGACTATGGCTACACCTTC. The variable domain in full, with the rest retrieved from reference TRBV7-2 and TRBJ1-2, is GAGVSQSPSNKVTEKGKDVELRCDPISGHTALYWYRQSLGQGLEFLIYFQGNSAPDKSGLPSDRFSAERTGGSVSTLTIQRTQQEDSAVYLCASSLYVTGDYGYTFGSGTRLTVV.

In its sample, this clone was seen a few times. The chain links TRBV27 to TRBJ2-7; no definite D call. V was shortened by 0 bases and J by 2 bases, with 5 bases between the two germline ends. The CDR3 is 13 amino acids. Germline CDR1 is MNHEY and CDR2 is SMNVEV (reference sequence). The CDR3 spells CASSLSRTYEQYF. The CDR3 region has the DNA TGTGCCAGCAGTTTATCTAGAACCTACGAGCAGTACTTC.

This clone was recorded once. The chain has TRBV27 and TRBJ2-2, with 8 positions matching TRBD1. J was trimmed by 1 base and V by 4 bases; bases with no gene match: 2. CDR1 is MNHEY and CDR2 is SMNVEV in the germline V gene (reference sequence). The CDR3 is 15 amino acids. CDR3 amino acids: CASSSGGLNTGELFF. The CDR3 DNA is TGTGCCAGCAGTTCAGGGGGCCTGAACACCGGGGAGCTGTTTTTT.

The chain joins TRBV9 to TRBJ1-2, with 7 positions matching TRBD1. CDR3 length: 16 amino acids. Per germline, CDR1 SGDLS and CDR2 YYNGEE. V lost 1 base and J lost 3; bases outside the gene matches: 9. DNA of the CDR3: TGTGCCAGCAGCGTATCAGGGGGAGTGAGGTACTATGGCTACACCTTC. Protein sequence: CASSVSGGVRYYGYTF.

The chain carries TRBV9 and TRBJ2-7, with D possibly TRBD1 on 5 matching bases. The germline gives CDR1 SGDLS, CDR2 YYNGEE. Trimming removed 3 bases from V and 0 bases from J, with 10 bases in between. The CDR3 totals 14 residues. The CDR3 loop is CASSAEGDSYEQYF. CDR3 sequence (DNA): TGTGCCAGCAGCGCAGAAGGGGACTCCTACGAGCAGTACTTC.

The V gene is TRBV4-1, the J gene TRBJ1-2; the D gene is possibly TRBD1 (5 bases). Deletions cut 2 bases from V and 8 bases from J, with 18 bases between. Germline CDR1 reads MGHRA; CDR2 reads YSYEKL. There are 15 residues in the CDR3. CDR3 in amino acids: CASSQLRIGGRGYTF. As DNA, the CDR3 is TGCGCCAGCAGCCAATTGCGAATTGGGGGGAGAGGCTACACCTTC.

The chain links TRBV28 to TRBJ1-1, with 9 nucleotides matching TRBD1. Trimming cost V 7 bases and J 5 bases; bases outside gene matches: 11. Germline V gene sequence: CDR1 MDHEN, CDR2 SYDVKM. CDR3 length: 15 amino acids. The CDR3 loop is CASNNPGQGRTEAFF. For the CDR3, the DNA is TGTGCCAGCAATAACCCGGGACAGGGACGGACTGAAGCTTTCTTT.

This rearrangement joins TRBV28 to TRBJ2-7; D is unclear. Trimming took 7 bases from V and 3 from J, leaving 10 bases between them. The CDR3 spans 12 residues. Looked up from germline, CDR1 is MDHEN and CDR2 is SYDVKM. The CDR3, as DNA: TGTGCCAGCACTGAACAGAACTACGAGCAGTACTTC. Its protein is CASTEQNYEQYF. The whole variable domain, remainder taken from reference TRBV28 and TRBJ2-7, is DVKVTQSSRYLVKRTGEKVFLECVQDMDHENMFWYRQDPGLGLRLIYFSYDVKMKEKGDIPEGYSVSREKKERFSLILESASTNQTSMYLCASTEQNYEQYFGPGTRLTVT.

This sequence joins TRBV6-6 and TRBJ2-1, with 9 bases aligning to TRBD2. The CDR3 contains 15 residues. CDR1 and CDR2 (germline): MNHNY, SVGAGI (reference sequence). With V trimmed by 7 bases and J by 10 bases, 14 bases remained unmatched. The CDR3 sequence: CASTKAGTSIGEQFF. CDR3 coding DNA: TGTGCCAGCACCAAAGCCGGGACTAGCATCGGCGAGCAGTTCTTC.

This chain uses TRBV29-1 with TRBJ1-2; D not resolved. Germline CDR1 is SQVTM and CDR2 is ANQGSEA. This CDR3 region has 12 residues. With 6 bases removed from V and 0 bases from J, the gap between germline ends came to 8 bases. CDR3 region: CSVGITNYGYTF. CDR3 nucleotides: TGCAGCGTGGGCATTACTAACTATGGCTACACCTTC.

CDR3 sequence: CASRDRSSGNTIYF. The CDR3 DNA reads as TGTGCCAGCAGGGACAGAAGCTCTGGAAACACCATATATTTT. The rearrangement uses TRBV2 and TRBJ1-3; tentatively, D is TRBD1 (6 bases). This CDR3 is built from 14 residues. Germline V gene lookup returns CDR1 SNHLY and CDR2 FYNNEI. V lost 6 bases, J lost 0 bases, and 9 bases lay in between.

This clone was found once. V gene TRBV19 combines with J gene TRBJ2-6; D gene ambiguous. V dropped 3 bases and J dropped 0 bases, with 9 bases sitting between them. This CDR3 has 16 residues. The germline gives CDR1 LNHDA, CDR2 SQIVND (reference sequence). CDR3 coding DNA: TGTGCCAGTAGTATGGGTAGGAGCTCTGGGGCCAACGTCCTGACTTTC. The encoded protein is CASSMGRSSGANVLTF. The full variable domain, its missing parts supplied by reference TRBV19 and TRBJ2-6, is DGGITQSPKYLFRKEGQNVTLSCEQNLNHDAMYWYRQDPGQGLRLIYYSQIVNDFQKGDIAEGYSVSREKKESFPLTVTSAQKNPTAFYLCASSMGRSSGANVLTFGAGSRLTVL.

Turning to this clone: A junction end diverges from the germline sequence, so it may reflect a read error. This rearrangement joins TRBV2 to TRBJ2-5, with D unclear. CDR1 and CDR2 from the germline V gene are SNHLY and FYNNEI. This CDR3 comprises 13 residues. Here the CDR3 reads CASSEYRQATQYF. In nucleotides, the CDR3 is TGTGCCAGCAGTGAATATCGACAAGCGACCCAGTACTTC.

The V and J genes are TRBV6-5 and TRBJ2-7; possible D gene TRBD2, 5 bases. The ends were cut back, 1 base at V and 1 base at J, with 8 bases in the middle. Germline values: CDR1 MNHEY, CDR2 SVGAGI. This CDR3 has 14 amino acids. CDR3 residues: CASSYFEGSYEQYF. Written as DNA, the CDR3 is TGTGCCAGCAGTTACTTCGAGGGATCCTACGAGCAGTACTTC.

This sequence joins TRBV7-9 and TRBJ2-1; 7 positions agree with TRBD1. CDR3 length: 17 amino acids. The V and J ends lost 3 bases and 8 bases, in that order; junction bases with no gene match: 16. CDR1 and CDR2 (germline): SEHNR, FQNEAQ (reference sequence). Written as DNA, the CDR3 is TGTGCCAGCAGCTTCACGTTATGGGACAGCCGGTCGGATGAGCAGTTCTTC. Translated, it gives CASSFTLWDSRSDEQFF.

The chain links TRBV2 to TRBJ1-1, with TRBD1 matching 10 bases. The germline V gene encodes CDR1 SNHLY and CDR2 FYNNEI. V gave up 7 bases and J gave up 1 base; unmatched junction bases: 15. This CDR3 has 18 residues. The CDR3 is CASTLRRSGQGGNTEAFF. The CDR3 DNA reads as TGTGCCAGCACCCTCCGTCGATCAGGACAGGGGGGGAACACTGAAGCTTTCTTT.

The chain recombines TRBV6-5 with TRBJ2-5; D not resolved. The germline V gene has CDR1 MNHEY and CDR2 SVGAGI. CDR3 length: 13 amino acids. Trimming took 2 bases from V and 4 from J, leaving 8 bases between them. This CDR3 reads CASSYLSGETQYF. The CDR3 nucleotides read TGTGCCAGCAGTTACCTATCGGGAGAGACCCAGTACTTC.

This clone was seen only once. This rearrangement joins TRBV11-3 to TRBJ2-1; TRBD1 aligns across 10 bases. Germline trimming cut 0 bases from V and 6 bases from J; bases unmatched to any gene: 11. This CDR3 region has 18 residues. Looked up from germline, CDR1 is SGHNT and CDR2 is YENEEA. Here the CDR3 DNA reads TGTGCCAGCAGCTTAGATCAAGGGGGGACAGGGGCGGTCAATGAGCAGTTCTTC. Protein product: CASSLDQGGTGAVNEQFF.

This clone was detected only once. The V and J genes are TRBV7-2 and TRBJ1-4, with D possibly being TRBD1 (5 bases). The CDR3 length is 14 residues. Trimming removed 4 bases at V and 4 bases at J, with 10 bases between. CDR1 SGHTA and CDR2 FQGNSA come from the germline V gene. CDR3 in amino acids: CASSYDRVNEKLFF. CDR3 coding DNA: TGTGCCAGCAGCTACGACAGAGTTAATGAAAAACTGTTTTTT.

The genes are TRBV2 and TRBJ1-3; TRBD1 matches at 8 bases. Germline-derived CDR1 and CDR2 are SNHLY and FYNNEI. The CDR3 extends over 15 amino acids. J lost 2 bases, V lost 6 bases, and 6 bases had no gene match. CDR3 region: CASSGVDRAGNTIYF. In DNA, the CDR3 is TGTGCCAGCAGCGGGGTGGACAGGGCTGGAAACACCATATATTTT.

The chain is built from TRBV7-2 and TRBJ1-2; 7 bases are shared with TRBD1. V lost 3 bases to trimming and J lost 8 bases; unmatched junction nucleotides: 9. The CDR3 has 14 amino acids. Germline V gene lookup returns CDR1 SGHTA and CDR2 FQGNSA. Written as DNA, the CDR3 is TGTGCCAGCAGCTTTTTGGGACAGTCACGGGGCTACACCTTC. Encoded protein: CASSFLGQSRGYTF.

The gene calls are TRBV7-9 and TRBJ2-1; weak D call: TRBD2 (5 bases). The CDR3 is 15 amino acids. The ends were cut back, 2 bases at V and 6 bases at J, with 14 bases in the middle. Germline CDR1 is SEHNR and CDR2 is FQNEAQ (reference sequence). This CDR3 reads CASSLLEETRNEQFF. CDR3 in DNA: TGTGCCAGCAGCTTATTGGAGGAGACCCGCAATGAGCAGTTCTTC.

For the CDR3, the DNA is TGTGCCAGCCCCAAAGCAGGGGGCGCCAACTATGGCTACACCTTC. Its protein is CASPKAGGANYGYTF. The rearrangement joins TRBV6-7 to TRBJ1-2; 8 positions match TRBD1. TRBV6-7 is an ORF; its function is uncertain. CDR3 length equals 15 residues. J gave up 2 bases and V 8 bases, and 10 bases lay outside the gene matches.

This rearrangement joins TRBV9 to TRBJ2-2; 7 bases map to TRBD2. Germline loops: CDR1 SGDLS, CDR2 YYNGEE. The CDR3 contains 17 residues. The V segment lost 0 bases and the J segment 1 base; nucleotides outside the gene matches: 6. This CDR3 reads CASSVAGRGGNTGELFF. The CDR3 DNA follows: TGTGCCAGCAGCGTAGCGGGGCGCGGGGGGAACACCGGGGAGCTGTTTTTT. Filled out from reference TRBV9 and TRBJ2-2, the complete variable domain reads DSGVTQTPKHLITATGQRVTLRCSPRSGDLSVYWYQQSLDQGLQFLIQYYNGEERAKGNILERFSAQQFPDLHSELNLSSLELGDSALYFCASSVAGRGGNTGELFFGEGSRLTVL.

The chain is built from TRBV7-2 and TRBJ1-5; TRBD1 matches at 8 bases. Germline CDR1 and CDR2: SGHTA and FQGNSA. The CDR3 length is 15 residues. V lost 3 bases and J lost 7; bases outside the gene matches: 8. The CDR3 DNA reads TGTGCCAGCAGCTTCGGACAGGGATGGCACCAGCCCCAGCATTTT. This sequence encodes CASSFGQGWHQPQHF.

The genes are TRBV7-9 and TRBJ1-4; 7 nucleotides line up with TRBD1. Germline V gene data show CDR1 as SEHNR and CDR2 as FQNEAQ (reference sequence). Trimming took 5 bases from V and 8 from J; bases not matched to a gene: 11. The CDR3 is 15 residues long. Here the CDR3 DNA reads TGTGCCAGCAGCCCACTCCTCAGGACAGGCGAAAAACTGTTTTTT. This translates into CASSPLLRTGEKLFF.

This chain links TRBV5-1 with TRBJ2-1; the match to TRBD2 covers 10 bases. Germline values: CDR1 SGHRS, CDR2 YFSETQ. With V trimmed by 4 bases and J by 7 bases, 8 bases remained unmatched. The CDR3 consists of 15 residues. Written as DNA, the CDR3 is TGCGCCAGCAGCACTCTAGCGGGAGTCGGTAATGAGCAGTTCTTC. Its translation is CASSTLAGVGNEQFF.